This TCR beta chain appears in the sequencing data of a study of blood T cell repertoires in COVID-19. Study in general: Some COVID-19 samples were acute and others convalescent; all came from the United States, Italy and Spain. The analysed material was cDNA or gDNA that came from T cells, B-cell-depleted T cells, or PBMCs.

In the original processing: Counts of nucleated cells, estimated from reference gene primer amplification, were obtained. The method was immunoSEQ multiplex PCR; TCRdb's version includes in-frame clones alone and lacks a portion of them. The V and J calls and clone size were taken over from that table, and D and trimming were inferred from the DNA. Counted here are 100,000 to 150,000 clones, roughly 90% occurring once; the ten biggest clones make up about 2%. The Seattle patients, enrolled during active infection, were followed longitudinally. Germline CDR1 reads LNHDA; CDR2 reads SQIVND (reference sequence). This CDR3 region has 16 residues. Losses at the gene ends were 6 bases for V and 4 bases for J; bases not matched to a gene: 11.

The origin of this receptor is a man aged 45-65 years with COVID-19, enrolled during active disease. The chain employs TRBV19 and TRBJ2-5; TRBD1 agrees at 10 bases. The sample consisted of peripheral blood. The CDR3, as DNA: TGTGCCAGTAGCGACAGGGGGCAGGGGATTCGAGAGACCCAGTACTTC. Its protein product is CASSDRGQGIRETQYF.